The rows below give T cell receptor beta chains drawn from one sample of a study of T cell responses to AZD1222 COVID-19 vaccine. Profiled with immunoSEQ multiplex PCR; TCRdb holds only in-frame clones, not every one. The sample records about 150,000 clones, roughly nine tenths being singletons. The sample in question was peripheral blood, obtained 28 days after the second AZD1222 dose. These receptor sequences come from an adult who received the AZD1222 COVID-19 vaccine. Each CDR3 is given with its conserved first and last residue. D genes are given only for firm matches. Some rows have no size entry. The others give once, few or many, or a class for an expanded clone.

.,.,TRBV19,TRBJ1-6,TGTGCCAGTAGTATCCTCCCCATCGATAATTCACCCCTCCACTTT,CASSILPIDNSPLHF
.,once,TRBV7-9,TRBJ2-3,TGTGCCAGCAGCTATGGGGACAGCACAGATACGCAGTATTTT,CASSYGDSTDTQYF
.,.,TRBV28,TRBJ2-7,TGTGCCTCCTACGACGGGACCTACGAGCAGTACTTC,CASYDGTYEQYF
.,.,TRBV4-3,TRBJ2-1,TGCGCCAGCAGCCCCTTCCCGGGGTACAATGAGCAGTTCTTC,CASSPFPGYNEQFF
.,.,TRBV6-2/TRBV6-3,TRBJ2-7,TGTGCCAGCAGTCCCGGGACCCACCCCGTCTACGAGCAGTACTTC,CASSPGTHPVYEQYF
.,.,TRBV12-3/TRBV12-4,TRBJ2-4,TGTGCCAGCAGTCCCCTGGGCCGCGTTTTGTACTTC,CASSPLGRVLYF
TRBD2,.,TRBV5-1,TRBJ2-1,TGCGCCAGCAGCTTGTTCGCTAGCGGAGCTGCAGGAGGGTATGAGCAGTTCTTC,CASSLFASGAAGGYEQFF
.,.,TRBV19,TRBJ2-5,TGTGCCAGTAGTATAGGGGCGAGTTGGGTTCAAGAGACCCAGTACTTC,CASSIGASWVQETQYF
.,few,TRBV7-7,TRBJ2-5,TGTGCCAGCAGCTTAGAATGTCTAGCCAAGATTCAAGAGACCCAGTACTTC,CASSLECLAKIQETQYF
.,.,TRBV7-3,TRBJ2-3,TGTGCCAGCAGCTTAAACTTCGCAGATACGCAGTATTTT,CASSLNFADTQYF
TRBD2,.,TRBV7-8,TRBJ2-3,TGTGCCAGCAGCGGACTAGCGGAACGCACAGATACGCAGTATTTT,CASSGLAERTDTQYF
.,.,TRBV3-1/TRBV3-2,TRBJ2-7,TGTGCCAGCAGTTCGGCCAGATGGCCCTACGAGCAGTACTTC,CASSSARWPYEQYF
.,once,TRBV19,TRBJ1-2,TGTGCCAGTAGTATTCCCGGACTCCTCTATGGCTACACCTTC,CASSIPGLLYGYTF
.,.,TRBV9,TRBJ2-1,TGTGCCAGCAGCGTCGCCACTAGTTACAATGAGCAGTTCTTC,CASSVATSYNEQFF
.,.,TRBV9,TRBJ1-3,TGTGCCAGCAGCGGGGTTCTCTCTGGAAACACCATATATTTT,CASSGVLSGNTIYF
TRBD1,.,TRBV28,TRBJ2-7,TGTGCCAGCAGAACCGGGACAGCGACCTACGAGCAGTACTTC,CASRTGTATYEQYF
TRBD1,.,TRBV13,TRBJ2-5,TGTGCCAGCAGCTTAGTCGGACAGGGGGCCGCAGAGACCCAGTACTTC,CASSLVGQGAAETQYF
.,.,TRBV11-2,TRBJ2-7,TGTGCCAGCAGCTTAGGGCCAGGCTCCTACGAGCAGTACTTC,CASSLGPGSYEQYF
.,once,TRBV9,TRBJ1-2,TGTGCCAGCAGCGTAGGCGAAGGACACCTCTATGGCTACACCTTC,CASSVGEGHLYGYTF
.,once,TRBV7-9,TRBJ1-1,TGTGCCAGCAGCTTTTTTCCCGGGACCGGATTGACTGAAGCTTTCTTT,CASSFFPGTGLTEAFF
TRBD2,.,TRBV4-1,TRBJ2-1,TGCGCCAGCAGCCAAGCTCTAGCGGGGGCCTCCTACAATGAGCAGTTCTTC,CASSQALAGASYNEQFF
.,once,TRBV28,TRBJ2-7,TGTGCCAGCAGTCGGACTATCACCTACGAGCAGTACTTC,CASSRTITYEQYF
.,.,TRBV7-9,TRBJ1-4,TGTGCCAGCAGCTTAGGAACGGTGTCAGGGGTTTTTTTT,CASSLGTVSGVFF
.,.,TRBV14,TRBJ2-3,TGTGCCAGCAGCCCAAAGAGAGATACGCAGTATTTT,CASSPKRDTQYF
.,once,TRBV28,TRBJ1-2,TGTGCCAGCAGTTTTTTGAACTATGGCTACACCTTC,CASSFLNYGYTF
.,.,TRBV7-3,TRBJ2-1,TGTGCCAGCAGCTCCCCTGGGGGGCCAAATGAGCAGTTCTTC,CASSSPGGPNEQFF
.,.,TRBV2,TRBJ2-1,TGTGCCAGCAGCGGACCTAATGAGCAGTTCTTC,CASSGPNEQFF
TRBD2,.,TRBV7-2,TRBJ2-7,TGTGCCAGCAGCTTAGATCGCGGGGGAGGTGAGCAGTACTTC,CASSLDRGGGEQYF
.,few,TRBV4-2,TRBJ1-5,TGTGCCAGCAGCCAAGTGACGCAGGGTTCTTCGCCCCAGCATTTT,CASSQVTQGSSPQHF
.,.,TRBV7-2,TRBJ2-1,TGTGCCAGCAGCTTAGTGGGGGGAGACTCCTACAATGAGCAGTTCTTC,CASSLVGGDSYNEQFF
.,.,TRBV12-3/TRBV12-4,TRBJ1-1,TGTGCCAGCAGTCGGGGGAACACTGAAGCTTTCTTT,CASSRGNTEAFF
TRBD1,.,TRBV7-9,TRBJ2-7,TGTGCCAGCAGCTTAGCTCCGGGACAGGAAAACTACGAGCAGTACTTC,CASSLAPGQENYEQYF
.,.,TRBV4-3,TRBJ2-6,TGCGCCAGCAGCCAAGATCCCGCGGGACCTGGGGCCAACGTCCTGACTTTC,CASSQDPAGPGANVLTF
.,once,TRBV11-2,TRBJ1-1,TGTGCCAGCAGCTTAGGCTCGCGTAGCAACACTGAAGCTTTCTTT,CASSLGSRSNTEAFF
.,.,TRBV6-6,TRBJ1-2,TGTGCCAGCCAGCTGGGGCAGTTGAACTATGGCTACACCTTC,CASQLGQLNYGYTF
.,.,TRBV2,TRBJ1-2,TGTGCCGGGGGGCAGGAGCACTATGGCTACACCTTC,CAGGQEHYGYTF
.,few,TRBV13,TRBJ2-1,TGTGCCAGCAGCCCCCGGGACTTCTACAATGAGCAGTTCTTC,CASSPRDFYNEQFF
.,.,TRBV11-1,TRBJ2-5,TGTGCCAGCAGTACAACAGGGCCGCTAGAGACCCAGTACTTC,CASSTTGPLETQYF
TRBD2,.,TRBV3-1/TRBV3-2,TRBJ2-3,TGTGCCAGCAGCCGGGCCCCCAGCGGGGCTACAGATACGCAGTATTTT,CASSRAPSGATDTQYF
TRBD1,.,TRBV5-6,TRBJ1-3,TGTGCCAGTTCAGACAGGGGATACGGAAACACCATATATTTT,CASSDRGYGNTIYF
.,few,TRBV19,TRBJ1-4,TGTGCCAGTAGTTGGGACGGGCGGGAAAAACTGTTTTTT,CASSWDGREKLFF
.,.,TRBV7-3,TRBJ2-1,TGTGCCAGCAGCCCTAGACCACACTCCTACAATGAGCAGTTCTTC,CASSPRPHSYNEQFF
.,.,TRBV4-3,TRBJ1-6,TGCGCCAGCAGCCAAGGGGGGACTGAAATTCACCCCCTCCACTTT,CASSQGGTEIHPLHF
TRBD2,.,TRBV9,TRBJ2-1,TGTGCCAGCAGCCCCCTTAGCGCGGGAGGAACCAATGAGCAGTTCTTC,CASSPLSAGGTNEQFF
TRBD1,once,TRBV12-5,TRBJ1-1,TGTGCTAGTGCCATGACAGGGCCCACTGAAGCTTTCTTT,CASAMTGPTEAFF
TRBD1,.,TRBV10-3,TRBJ1-2,TGTGCCATCAGAGCAGGGGGTAACTATGGCTACACCTTC,CAIRAGGNYGYTF
.,.,TRBV6-5,TRBJ2-2,TGTGCCAGCAGGACTAGCACCGGGGAGCTGTTTTTT,CASRTSTGELFF
TRBD2,.,TRBV28,TRBJ2-1,TGTGCCAGCAGTTTAATTAGGGCTAGCGGGAGGGCTGAGCAGTTCTTC,CASSLIRASGRAEQFF
TRBD1,few,TRBV19,TRBJ2-5,TGTGCCAGTAGTATAGGGGGACAGCGAGAAGAGACCCAGTACTTC,CASSIGGQREETQYF
.,.,TRBV7-3,TRBJ2-2,TGTGCCAGCAGCCTTATGTTGGGGGGCGGCACCGGGGAGCTGTTTTTT,CASSLMLGGGTGELFF
.,.,TRBV18,TRBJ1-3,TGTGCCAGCTCTCGACAGGACTCTGGAAACACCATATATTTT,CASSRQDSGNTIYF
.,.,TRBV28,TRBJ2-7,TGTGCCAGCAGTTTAAACAGGGCCCACGAGCAGTACTTC,CASSLNRAHEQYF
TRBD1,.,TRBV2,TRBJ1-2,TGTGCCAGCAGTGAGAGGGGACAGATGTTGGGCTACACCTTC,CASSERGQMLGYTF
TRBD1,.,TRBV29-1,TRBJ1-3,TGCAGCGGTGGGGACAGCTCTGGAAACACCATATATTTT,CSGGDSSGNTIYF
.,.,TRBV7-9,TRBJ1-2,TGTGCCAGCAGCCCTGCAACAGGGAGGAATGGCTACACCTTC,CASSPATGRNGYTF
TRBD1,.,TRBV28,TRBJ1-6,TGTGCCAGCTTGGGACAGCAGGTTTCACCCCTCCACTTT,CASLGQQVSPLHF